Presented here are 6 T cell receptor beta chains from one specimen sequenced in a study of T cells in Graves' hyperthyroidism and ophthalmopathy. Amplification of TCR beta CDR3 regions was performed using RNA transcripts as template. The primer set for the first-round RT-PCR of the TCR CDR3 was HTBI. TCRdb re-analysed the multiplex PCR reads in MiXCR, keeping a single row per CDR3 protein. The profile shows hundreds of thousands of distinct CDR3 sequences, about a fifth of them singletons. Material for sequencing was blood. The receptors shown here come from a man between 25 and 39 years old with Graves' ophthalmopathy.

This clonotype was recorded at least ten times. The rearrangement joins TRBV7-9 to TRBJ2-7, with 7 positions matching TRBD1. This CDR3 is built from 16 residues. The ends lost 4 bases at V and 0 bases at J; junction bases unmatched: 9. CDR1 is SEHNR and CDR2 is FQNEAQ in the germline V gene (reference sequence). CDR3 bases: TGTGCCAGCAGCTCCCCCCAGACAGGGCCCTCCTACGAGCAGTACTTC. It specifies CASSSPQTGPSYEQYF.

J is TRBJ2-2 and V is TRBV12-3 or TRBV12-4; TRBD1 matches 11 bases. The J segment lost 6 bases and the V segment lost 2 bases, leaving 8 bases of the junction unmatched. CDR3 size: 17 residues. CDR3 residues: CASSLFQDRGLAGELFF. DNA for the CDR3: TGTGCCAGCAGTTTATTCCAGGACAGGGGGCTTGCCGGGGAGCTGTTTTTT.

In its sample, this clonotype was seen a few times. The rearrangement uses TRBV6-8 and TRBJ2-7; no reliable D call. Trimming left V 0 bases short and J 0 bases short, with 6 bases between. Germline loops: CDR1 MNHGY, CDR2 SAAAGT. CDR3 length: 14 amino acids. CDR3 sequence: CASSYSSPSYEQYF. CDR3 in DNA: TGTGCCAGCAGTTACTCGTCTCCCTCCTACGAGCAGTACTTC.

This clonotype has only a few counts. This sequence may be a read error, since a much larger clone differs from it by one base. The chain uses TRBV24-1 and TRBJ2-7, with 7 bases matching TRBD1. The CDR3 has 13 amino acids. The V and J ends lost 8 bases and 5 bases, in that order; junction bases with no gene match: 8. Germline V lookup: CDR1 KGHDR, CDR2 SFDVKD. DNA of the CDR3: TGTGCCACCAATGAAAGGGGGCAGAACGAGCAGTACTTC. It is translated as CATNERGQNEQYF.

CDR3 coding DNA: TGCGCCAGCAGCTTTGCGGGAGGGGGGAATGAGCAGTTCTTC. Translated: CASSFAGGGNEQFF. The V gene is TRBV5-1, the J gene TRBJ2-1; 9 bases match TRBD2. The V gene end was trimmed by 2 bases and the J gene end by 7 bases; junction bases not matched to a gene: 4. Looked up from germline, CDR1 is SGHRS and CDR2 is YFSETQ. The CDR3 is made up of 14 amino acids.

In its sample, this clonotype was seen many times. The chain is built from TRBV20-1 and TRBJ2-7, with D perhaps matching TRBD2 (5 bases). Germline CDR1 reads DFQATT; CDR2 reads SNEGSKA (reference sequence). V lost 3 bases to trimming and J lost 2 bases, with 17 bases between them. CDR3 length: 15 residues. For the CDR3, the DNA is TGCAGTGCTAGCTCTCAGAGGGAGTCAACCTACGAGCAGTACTTC. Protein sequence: CSASSQRESTYEQYF.